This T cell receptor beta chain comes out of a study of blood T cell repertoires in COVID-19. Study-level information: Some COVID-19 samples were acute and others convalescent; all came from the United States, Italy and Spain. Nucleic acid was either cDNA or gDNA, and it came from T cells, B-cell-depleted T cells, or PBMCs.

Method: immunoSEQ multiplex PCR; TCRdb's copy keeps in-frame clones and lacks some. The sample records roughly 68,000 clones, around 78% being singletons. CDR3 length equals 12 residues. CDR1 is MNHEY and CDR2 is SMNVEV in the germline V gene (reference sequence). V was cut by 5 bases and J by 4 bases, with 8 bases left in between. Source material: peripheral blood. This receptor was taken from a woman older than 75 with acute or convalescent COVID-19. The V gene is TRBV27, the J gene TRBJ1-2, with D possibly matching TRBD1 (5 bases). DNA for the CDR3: TGTGCCAGCAGTCCCCAGGGCTATGGCTACACCTTC. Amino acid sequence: CASSPQGYGYTF.